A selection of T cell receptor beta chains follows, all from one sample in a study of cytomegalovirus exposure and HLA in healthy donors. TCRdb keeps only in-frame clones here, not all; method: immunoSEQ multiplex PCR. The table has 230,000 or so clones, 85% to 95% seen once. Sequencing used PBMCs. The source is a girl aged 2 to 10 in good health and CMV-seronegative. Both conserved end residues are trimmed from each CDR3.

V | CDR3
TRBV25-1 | ASSGGVLNTEAF
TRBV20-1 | SARGTSEQF
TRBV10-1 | ASSETPASSTDTQY
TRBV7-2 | ASSLSRGELF
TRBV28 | ASSLLGAANEKLF
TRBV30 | AWSRDRVKIYGELF
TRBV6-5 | ASRKTGMYEQY
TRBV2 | ASSGGLANYGYT
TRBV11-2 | ASSLDLLGSFSEQF
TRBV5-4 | ASSSDRGDTQY
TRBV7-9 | ASSLAPGGAAYEQY
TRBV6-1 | ASSPTSNTEAF
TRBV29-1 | SVEPRFQGENTEAF
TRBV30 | AWYPGQRFGPTYEQY
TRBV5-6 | ASSYAGHNSPLH
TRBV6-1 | ASSEVTQGTTGELF
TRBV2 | ASSVEQGSGEKLF